The 18 T cell receptor beta chains in this list originate from one sample, sequenced in a study of T-cell reconstitution after alpha-beta-depleted transplantation in children. Unique molecular identifiers were incorporated during preparation of the TCRbeta library. TCRdb independently ran MiXCR on the PCR reads; one entry per CDR3 protein. The sample consists of about 400,000 distinct CDR3 sequences, roughly 15% of them appearing once. This material consisted of PBMCs, mostly from graft donor cells, taken 360 days after TCRalphabeta/CD19-depleted stem cell transplant. These receptors came from a boy under two years old who had a stem cell transplant for Wiskott-Aldrich syndrome, so the T cells may come from the graft donor.

The table lists this clonotype with many counts. The chain is built from TRBV14 and TRBJ2-2, with 8 nucleotides matching TRBD1. Germline V gene sequence: CDR1 SGHDN, CDR2 FVKESK. This CDR3 contains 15 residues. V gave up 6 bases and J gave up 4 bases; unmatched junction bases: 7. The CDR3: CASSPWTGSTGELFF. The CDR3 region has the DNA TGTGCCAGCAGTCCTTGGACAGGGAGCACCGGGGAGCTGTTTTTT.

In its sample, this clonotype was seen a few times. The chain uses TRBV10-3 and TRBJ2-5, with D possibly TRBD1 on 6 matching bases. Germline CDR1 and CDR2: ENHRY and SYGVKD. The CDR3 covers 13 residues. V lost 7 bases and J lost 3, with 12 bases in between. CDR3 DNA sequence: TGTGCCATCACCCCGGACAGCGAAGAGACCCAGTACTTC. It yields the protein CAITPDSEETQYF.

The V gene is TRBV12-3 or TRBV12-4, the J gene TRBJ2-1; D is ambiguous. Trimming stripped 5 bases from V and 6 bases from J, with 11 bases between. The CDR3 runs to 13 residues. DNA of the CDR3: TGTGCCAGCAGTACCTCAAGGAGCAATGAGCAGTTCTTC. This sequence encodes CASSTSRSNEQFF.

V gene TRBV5-1 combines with J gene TRBJ2-4; 10 bases line up with TRBD1. Looked up from germline, CDR1 is SGHRS and CDR2 is YFSETQ. V was clipped by 7 bases and J by 3 bases; unmatched bases: 4. This CDR3 contains 14 residues. As DNA, the CDR3 is TGCGCCAGCGGGACAGGGGCGGACAAAAACATTCAGTACTTC. It is translated as CASGTGADKNIQYF.

The chain is built from TRBV11-2 and TRBJ2-1; possibly TRBD1 for D (5 bases). This CDR3 has 16 residues. From germline, CDR1 is SGHAT and CDR2 FQNNGV. The germline V and J ends were trimmed by 1 base and 4 bases, with 14 bases remaining between them. CDR3 protein: CASSLGDSLFYNEQFF. The CDR3 bases are TGTGCCAGCAGCTTAGGCGACAGCCTTTTTTACAATGAGCAGTTCTTC.

This clonotype was observed at least ten times. This sequence joins TRBV13 and TRBJ2-1; 7 bases are shared with TRBD1. In germline, CDR1 is PRHDT, CDR2 FYEKMQ (reference sequence). The CDR3 is made up of 15 amino acids. J lost 0 bases, V lost 3 bases, and 2 bases had no gene match. The CDR3 loop reads CASSFGDSSYNEQFF. The CDR3 DNA reads TGTGCCAGCAGCTTTGGGGACAGCTCCTACAATGAGCAGTTCTTC.

This clonotype was detected only a few times. The rearrangement links TRBV5-6 to TRBJ2-6; D gene unclear. The germline V gene has CDR1 SGHDT and CDR2 YYEEEE. This CDR3 contains 15 residues. V was shortened by 0 bases and J by 0 bases, with 4 bases between the two germline ends. CDR3 region: CASSLVHSGANVLTF. CDR3 in DNA: TGTGCCAGCAGCTTGGTGCACTCTGGGGCCAACGTCCTGACTTTC.

This clonotype has a handful of counts. V is TRBV12-3 or TRBV12-4 and J is TRBJ2-3; 13 bases are a match to TRBD2. The CDR3 runs 15 residues. The V segment lost 6 bases and the J segment 5 bases; nucleotides outside the gene matches: 5. In DNA form, the CDR3 reads TGTGCCAGCAGCGGACTAGCGGGAGTTAGAGATACGCAGTATTTT. Translation gives CASSGLAGVRDTQYF.

J is TRBJ1-4 and V is TRBV25-1; D remains ambiguous. Trimming pared 3 bases from V and 8 bases from J, leaving 10 bases between. The CDR3 is 13 residues long. The germline gives CDR1 MGHDK, CDR2 SYGVNS. In DNA form, the CDR3 reads TGTGCCAGCAGTGAGATTACGGAAGAAAAACTGTTTTTT. Protein product: CASSEITEEKLFF. The variable domain in full, completed from reference TRBV25-1 and TRBJ1-4, reads EADIYQTPRYLVIGTGKKITLECSQTMGHDKMYWYQQDPGMELHLIHYSYGVNSTEKGDLSSESTVSRIRTEHFPLTLESARPSHTSQYLCASSEITEEKLFFGSGTQLSVL.

The rearrangement uses TRBV5-6 and TRBJ2-7; D is perhaps TRBD1 or TRBD2 (6 bases each). V gave up 1 base and J gave up 3 bases, with 14 bases separating them. Germline loops: CDR1 SGHDT, CDR2 YYEEEE. The CDR3 spans 15 residues. DNA for the CDR3: TGTGCCAGCAGCTTGAATGGCAGGGGAGGCTACGAGCAGTACTTC. Its translation is CASSLNGRGGYEQYF.

This clonotype was seen repeatedly, ten times or more. This chain joins TRBV4-2 and TRBJ2-7; D not resolved. The germline V gene has CDR1 LGHNA and CDR2 YNFKEQ. Trimming took off 1 base at V and 5 bases at J, with 15 bases between the two ends. This CDR3 comprises 15 residues. The CDR3 bases are TGTGCCAGCAGCCAAGGAGGCAGTCCGCCTAACGAGCAGTACTTC. This gives the protein CASSQGGSPPNEQYF.

There are a few counts of this clonotype. The chain uses TRBV5-1 and TRBJ2-2; no clear D. The CDR3 contains 16 residues. Germline assignment: CDR1 SGHRS and CDR2 YFSETQ. V was shortened by 0 bases and J by 2 bases, with 11 bases between the two germline ends. CDR3 sequence (DNA): TGCGCCAGCAGCTTGGATCCTCACCCCAACACCGGGGAGCTGTTTTTT. Its protein is CASSLDPHPNTGELFF.

The rearrangement uses TRBV5-1 and TRBJ2-3, with 7 bases lining up with TRBD2. CDR1 is SGHRS and CDR2 is YFSETQ in the germline V gene. V was clipped by 1 base and J by 2 bases; unmatched bases: 4. CDR3 length: 15 residues. CDR3 residues: CASSLLSGPTDTQYF. The CDR3 coding sequence is TGCGCCAGCAGCTTGCTTAGCGGGCCCACAGATACGCAGTATTTT.

The chain carries TRBV2 and TRBJ1-6; 9 positions match TRBD1. The germline V gene encodes CDR1 SNHLY and CDR2 FYNNEI. V shed 4 bases and J 4 bases; nucleotides not matched to a gene: 5. The CDR3 spans 16 residues. The CDR3, as DNA: TGTGCCAGCAGTGGGACAGGGGCCGTTTATAATTCACCCCTCCACTTT. It translates to CASSGTGAVYNSPLHF.

This clonotype was counted many times. The CDR3 coding sequence is TGTGCCAGCAGTTTTTGGGGGTTCGGAGATACGCAGTATTTT. Translated, it gives CASSFWGFGDTQYF. This rearrangement joins TRBV12-3 or TRBV12-4 to TRBJ2-3, with D perhaps assigned TRBD1 or TRBD2 (5 bases each). The V end was cut by 3 bases, the J end by 5 bases, with 12 bases between. The CDR3 has 14 residues.

This clonotype was observed a handful of times. The chain uses TRBV6-1 and TRBJ2-3, with D tentatively TRBD1 (6 bases). CDR3 length equals 13 residues. Trimming shortened V by 6 bases and J by 3 bases, and 10 bases separated the two germline ends. The V gene's germline CDR1 is MNHNS and CDR2 SASEGT. The CDR3 DNA reads TGTGCCAGCAGCTGGACAGCGACAGATACGCAGTATTTT. Translation gives CASSWTATDTQYF.

In its sample, this clonotype was seen a few times. The rearrangement uses TRBV20-1 and TRBJ2-7, with 7 bases fitting TRBD2. From germline, CDR1 is DFQATT and CDR2 SNEGSKA (reference sequence). The J segment lost 4 bases and the V segment lost 5 bases, leaving 11 bases of the junction unmatched. The CDR3 is made up of 14 amino acids. As DNA, the CDR3 is TGCAGTGCTTTCGGACTAGATGGTCCATACGAGCAGTACTTC. Translated, it gives CSAFGLDGPYEQYF.

The chain couples TRBV12-3 or TRBV12-4 to TRBJ2-3; the D is unclear. The CDR3 length is 13 residues. With 6 bases removed from V and 0 bases from J, the gap between germline ends came to 7 bases. The CDR3 nucleotides read TGTGCCAGCAGAATGACGAGCACAGATACGCAGTATTTT. It encodes CASRMTSTDTQYF.